The 17 T cell receptor beta chains below come from one sample, sequenced in a study of T cells after yellow fever vaccination. TCRdb independently ran MiXCR on the 5' RACE reads; one entry per CDR3 protein. The table lists more than 95,000 distinct CDR3 sequences, over 8% of them singletons, with around 40% in the top ten. This material consisted of CD8+ T cells sorted from PBMCs, taken on the day of the yellow fever booster vaccination. All receptors come from a man between 18 and 29 years old who received the YFV17D yellow fever vaccine.

The chain joins TRBV20-1 to TRBJ1-1; D remains unclear. V lost 2 bases and J 3 bases, leaving 10 bases between the germline ends. The CDR3 is 13 amino acids. Germline V gives CDR1 DFQATT, CDR2 SNEGSKA (reference sequence). CDR3: CSARRADYTEAFF. Here the CDR3 DNA reads TGCAGTGCTAGAAGGGCCGATTACACTGAAGCTTTCTTT.

The chain has TRBV10-3 and TRBJ1-1, with D unclear. Trimming cost V 3 bases and J 3 bases, with 11 bases left between them. The germline V gene has CDR1 ENHRY and CDR2 SYGVKD. The CDR3 consists of 14 residues. The CDR3 DNA is TGTGCCATCAGTGAAGGCCTGATCGACACTGAAGCTTTCTTT. Translating gives CAISEGLIDTEAFF.

This clonotype occurred a few times. This chain joins TRBV5-6 and TRBJ2-1; D is undetermined. The CDR3 runs to 16 residues. CDR1 is SGHDT and CDR2 is YYEEEE in the germline V gene. Trimming pared 0 bases from V and 2 bases from J, leaving 12 bases between. DNA of the CDR3: TGTGCCAGCAGCTTGGCCCGGACGGCTGCCTACAATGAGCAGTTCTTC. Translation gives CASSLARTAAYNEQFF.

The rearrangement uses TRBV9 and TRBJ2-7; D is undetermined. Trimming cost V 4 bases and J 6 bases, with 11 bases left between them. The CDR3 sequence is 12 residues long. CDR1 and CDR2 from the germline V gene are SGDLS and YYNGEE. The CDR3 DNA sequence: TGTGCCAGCAGCCGCTCTCCGGCCGAGCAGTACTTC. It translates to CASSRSPAEQYF.

The chain couples TRBV5-6 to TRBJ2-3, with 7 bases matching TRBD1. The germline CDR1 and CDR2 sequences are SGHDT and YYEEEE. CDR3 length: 16 residues. Losses at the gene ends were 4 bases for V and 5 bases for J; bases not matched to a gene: 13. This CDR3 is CASSHPDRLKGDTQYF. CDR3 bases: TGTGCCAGCAGCCATCCGGACAGGCTTAAAGGAGATACGCAGTATTTT.

This clonotype was counted between two and nine times. This sequence joins TRBV5-1 and TRBJ2-2, with TRBD2 matching over 13 bases. Germline V gene sequence: CDR1 SGHRS, CDR2 YFSETQ. The length of the CDR3 is 15 residues. With 4 bases clipped from V and 9 bases from J, the junction kept 6 bases outside the gene matches. For the CDR3, the DNA is TGCGCCAGCAGCGATGGGACTAGCGGGAACAGGGAGCTGTTTTTT. This gives the protein CASSDGTSGNRELFF.

This clonotype was observed a handful of times. The chain combines TRBV20-1 with TRBJ2-3; a weak D match, TRBD2 (6 bases). The CDR3 loop spans 13 amino acids. Per the germline V gene, CDR1 is DFQATT and CDR2 is SNEGSKA (reference sequence). V lost 1 base and J 7 bases, leaving 12 bases between the germline ends. In DNA form, the CDR3 reads TGCAGTGCTAGAGTAGCGGACATAAATACGCAGTATTTT. It codes for CSARVADINTQYF.

This clonotype was observed many times. The chain carries TRBV29-1 and TRBJ2-3; no clear D gene. Trimming shortened V by 4 bases and J by 4 bases, and 12 bases separated the two germline ends. Germline CDR1 SQVTM, CDR2 ANQGSEA. The CDR3 length is 13 residues. CDR3 region: CSVVGPQADTQYF. The CDR3 nucleotides read TGCAGCGTTGTAGGCCCGCAGGCAGATACGCAGTATTTT.

The chain carries TRBV4-1 and TRBJ1-2, with a tentative D call TRBD1 (6 bases). This CDR3 spans 13 amino acids. Per germline, CDR1 MGHRA and CDR2 YSYEKL. Trimming removed 0 bases from V and 8 bases from J, with 10 bases in between. Written as DNA, the CDR3 is TGCGCCAGCAGCCAAGAAGGGGGGGGCGGCTACACCTTC. Protein: CASSQEGGGGYTF.

This clonotype was observed a few times. The V call is TRBV6-2 or TRBV6-3, the J call TRBJ2-6; D gene ambiguous. Trimming removed 6 bases from V and 0 bases from J, with 12 bases in between. The length of the CDR3 is 16 residues. CDR1 is MNHEY and CDR2 is SVGEGT in the germline V gene. CDR3 region: CASSTATYSGANVLTF. CDR3 nucleotide sequence: TGTGCCAGCAGCACCGCCACCTACTCTGGGGCCAACGTCCTGACTTTC.

This clonotype has ten or more counts. V usage is TRBV7-8 and J usage is TRBJ2-7, with D tentatively TRBD2 (6 bases). The CDR3 extends over 16 amino acids. V lost 3 bases and J lost 1, with 16 bases in between. The germline CDR1 and CDR2 sequences are SGHVS and FQNEAQ. The CDR3 region is CASSLGILGGSYEQYV. For the CDR3, the DNA is TGTGCCAGCAGCTTGGGGATTTTGGGGGGATCCTACGAGCAGTACGTC.

V is TRBV4-1 and J is TRBJ1-1; maybe TRBD1 (6 bases). CDR1 and CDR2 from the germline V gene are MGHRA and YSYEKL. V was clipped by 0 bases and J by 6 bases, with 14 bases between them. The CDR3 is made up of 15 amino acids. CDR3 coding DNA: TGCGCCAGCAGCCAAGATCCGGGGGCGGTCTCTGAAGCTTTCTTT. Translated: CASSQDPGAVSEAFF.

The chain recombines TRBV21-1 with TRBJ1-5; the D segment call TRBD1 is taken from the table without a DNA check. TRBV21-1 is a pseudogene locus. The CDR3 length is 17 residues. CDR3 amino acids: CASPGQGARMGNQPQHF. CDR3 DNA sequence: TGTGCCAGCCCGGGACAGGGGGCGAGGATGGGCAATCAGCCCCAGCATTTT.

V and J are TRBV12-3 or TRBV12-4 and TRBJ2-5, with 8 bases matching TRBD1. The CDR3 sequence is 14 residues long. The ends lost 4 bases at V and 1 base at J; junction bases unmatched: 2. The CDR3 loop is CASSSGQVQETQYF. The CDR3 DNA follows: TGTGCCAGCAGTTCGGGACAGGTCCAAGAGACCCAGTACTTC.

This clonotype was recorded a few times. DNA for the CDR3: TGTGCCAGCAGCTGGCGGGGCTTTGGCTACACCTTC. It is translated as CASSWRGFGYTF. The chain links TRBV7-2 to TRBJ1-2, with D possibly being TRBD1 (5 bases). Germline CDR1 and CDR2: SGHTA and FQGNSA. The CDR3 loop spans 12 amino acids. V lost 4 bases, J lost 7 bases, and 10 bases lay in between. The whole variable domain, filled in from reference TRBV7-2 and TRBJ1-2, reads GAGVSQSPSNKVTEKGKDVELRCDPISGHTALYWYRQSLGQGLEFLIYFQGNSAPDKSGLPSDRFSAERTGGSVSTLTIQRTQQEDSAVYLCASSWRGFGYTFGSGTRLTVV.

The gene calls are TRBV28 and TRBJ1-5; D is perhaps TRBD1 (5 bases). CDR1 and CDR2 (germline): MDHEN, SYDVKM. This CDR3 contains 15 residues. With 2 bases removed from V and 3 bases from J, the gap between germline ends came to 11 bases. The DNA for the CDR3 is TGTGCCAGCAGTTTACGGGGGGTTCTCAATCAGCCCCAGCATTTT. Its protein is CASSLRGVLNQPQHF.

This clonotype came up a few times. This sequence joins TRBV4-1 and TRBJ2-1; either TRBD1 or TRBD2 may supply D (5 bases each). The CDR3 runs to 17 residues. With 4 bases removed from V and 7 bases from J, the gap between germline ends came to 23 bases. Germline V gene lookup returns CDR1 MGHRA and CDR2 YSYEKL. CDR3 in amino acids: CASSRRLGEAPWNEQFF. CDR3 DNA sequence: TGCGCCAGCAGCCGACGCCTGGGGGAAGCCCCGTGGAATGAGCAGTTCTTC.